This record looks at one T cell receptor (beta chain) sequence and its context. The data belong to a study of OX40 agonist ivuxolimab in advanced cancers. V was shortened by 1 base and J by 2 bases, with 11 bases between the two germline ends. Germline assignment: CDR1 SGHTA and CDR2 FQGTGA. There are 15 residues in the CDR3. Sequencing was performed with immunoSEQ multiplex PCR; in TCRdb, only in-frame clones are kept and a portion is missing. The repertoire holds tens of thousands of clones, roughly 90% seen once, with about 0.7% in the top ten. Specimen: CD4+ or CD8+ T cells sorted from blood, collected in a trial of the OX40 agonist ivuxolimab. The TCR comes from an adult with an advanced solid tumor such as melanoma, head and neck, liver or kidney cancer. The chain joins TRBV7-3 to TRBJ1-1, with TRBD1 as a possible D gene (6 bases). For the CDR3, the DNA is TGTGCCAGCAGCTTAATGCCGGGGGCCAACACTGAAGCTTTCTTT. It codes for CASSLMPGANTEAFF.